Listed here are 5 T cell receptor beta chains from one sample, sequenced in a study of high-grade serous ovarian cancer treatment subgroups (dated by TCRdb to 2020 to 2023). Tumor samples were collected prior to definitive surgery or chemotherapy. The library was made by the immunoSEQ multiplex PCR assay. TCRdb retrieved this table from immuneACCESS and kept in-frame rearrangements only. Not all clones are present; in checked studies, unresolved V genes account for under half, and no reason is known for the remainder. This sample gives more than 2,500 clones in total; roughly 70% of them show up just once. The ten largest make up 18% of the sample. Sample: tumor tissue. These receptors all come from a human donor with high-grade serous ovarian cancer.

The J gene is TRBJ1-1, the V gene TRBV5-1; D not resolved. The germline V gene encodes CDR1 SGHRS and CDR2 YFSETQ. Between the trimmed V and J ends, which lost 3 bases and 4 bases, there was a span of 10 bases. This CDR3 spans 13 amino acids. CDR3 DNA: TGCGCCAGCAGCTACGGCGAGAGCACTGAAGCTTTCTTT. Translating it yields CASSYGESTEAFF.

This rearrangement joins TRBV6-6 to TRBJ2-7; 10 nucleotides line up with TRBD1. V gave up 0 bases and J gave up 10 bases; unmatched junction bases: 9. Looked up from germline, CDR1 is MNHNY and CDR2 is SVGAGI (reference sequence). There are 15 residues in the CDR3. The CDR3 DNA reads TGTGCCAGCAGTTACTCTCGGCCCGGGACAGGGGAACAGTACTTC. The encoded protein is CASSYSRPGTGEQYF.

This clone appeared a single time. The chain has TRBV28 and TRBJ2-3; the D gene is possibly TRBD2 (5 bases). Germline V lookup: CDR1 MDHEN, CDR2 SYDVKM. V was shortened by 5 bases and J by 3 bases, with 15 bases between the two germline ends. The length of the CDR3 is 15 residues. The CDR3 DNA reads as TGTGCCAGCAGTCCGCCCGGGATTCCAACAGATACGCAGTATTTT. This codes for CASSPPGIPTDTQYF.

The gene calls are TRBV5-6 and TRBJ2-7; D gene uncertain. Trimming pared 1 base from V and 0 bases from J, leaving 8 bases between. The CDR3 is made up of 14 amino acids. CDR1 is SGHDT, CDR2 YYEEEE, per germline. CDR3 DNA sequence: TGTGCCAGCAGCTTGATTCGCAACTCCTACGAGCAGTACTTC. Translation gives CASSLIRNSYEQYF.

The chain carries TRBV23-1 and TRBJ1-3, with a weak D call TRBD1 (5 bases). TRBV23-1 has ORF status, its function being uncertain. V lost 8 bases and J 9 bases, leaving 23 bases between the germline ends. The CDR3 has 15 residues. CDR3 sequence reads: CASRPMRQPAGTIYF. DNA of the CDR3: TGCGCCAGCCGTCCAATGAGACAGCCGGCAGGCACCATATATTTT.